The TCR beta chain described here comes from a study of cytomegalovirus exposure and HLA in healthy donors. Here immunoSEQ multiplex PCR was the method, and the copy in TCRdb shows in-frame clones only, minus some. The data hold about 220,000 clones, with 75% to 95% observed a single time. Overall study results and limits: The investigators catalogued under 200 TCR beta chains as cytomegalovirus-associated. Subsequent analysis of the approximately 120 validation repertoires found a tendency for first-cohort TCR clusters to co-occur. Rare sequences made up most TCRs, while some public TCRs were found in many donors.

As to this clone: What it binds is unknown.

V lost 6 bases and J lost 9; bases outside the gene matches: 2. CDR1 MNHEY and CDR2 SMNVEV come from the germline V gene (reference sequence). The CDR3 loop spans 13 amino acids. The sample comprised PBMCs. V and J are TRBV27 and TRBJ2-1; 13 bases are shared with TRBD2. This sequence originates from a woman between 18 and 29 years old in good health and CMV-seronegative. CDR3 sequence (DNA): TGTGCCAGCAGCCGGACTAGCGGGAGTGAGCAGTTCTTC. Its protein is CASSRTSGSEQFF.